This is a list of T cell receptor beta chains from one sample in a study of cytomegalovirus exposure and HLA in healthy donors. Profiled with immunoSEQ multiplex PCR; TCRdb holds only in-frame clones, not every one. The sample lists 200,000 to 250,000 clones; around four fifths were seen once. The sample was PBMCs. Receptor source: a man in his fifties or sixties in good health and CMV-seronegative. CDR3s include the opening cysteine and the closing phenylalanine or tryptophan. Fields, in order: J gene, V gene, D gene, clone size, CDR3 DNA, CDR3 protein. A D gene is named only where the DNA matches it firmly. Size values are once, few and many counts, or a class for expanded clones, and some rows have none.

TRBJ2-2 | TRBV27 | TRBD2 | - | TGTGCCAGCAGCTCTAGCGGGAATACGAACACCGGGGAGCTGTTTTTT | CASSSSGNTNTGELFF
TRBJ1-2 | TRBV30 | - | - | TGTGCCTGGGATCGAGGCGCTAACTATGGCTACACCTTC | CAWDRGANYGYTF
TRBJ1-1 | TRBV28 | - | few | TGTGCCAGCAGTCAAATAGTGAACACTGAAGCTTTCTTT | CASSQIVNTEAFF
TRBJ1-3 | TRBV7-9 | - | once | TGTGCCAGCAGCTTAGCCGGGGGAAACACCATATATTTT | CASSLAGGNTIYF
TRBJ1-1 | TRBV30 | - | few | TGTGCCTTGCTCGGGGCTGAAGCTTTCTTT | CALLGAEAFF
TRBJ2-7 | TRBV7-6 | - | - | TGTGCCAGCAGCTTAGAGAGCGCGGCCAGGGCTGTTAACGGGCAGTACTTC | CASSLESAARAVNGQYF
TRBJ1-2 | TRBV7-8 | - | few | TGTGCCAGCAGCTTAGGTGTCCGGTCGAACTATGGCTACACCTTC | CASSLGVRSNYGYTF
TRBJ2-7 | TRBV9 | - | - | TGTGCCAGCAGCATAGACCCGGGGGGCCCCGAGCAGTACTTC | CASSIDPGGPEQYF
TRBJ2-1 | TRBV5-6 | - | - | TGTGCCAGCAGCTTGTTTCAGGGCGTTTCCTACAATGAGCAGTTCTTC | CASSLFQGVSYNEQFF
TRBJ1-3 | TRBV29-1 | - | once | TGCAGCGCCGGGGCGGGGGGCAAATCTGGAAACACCATATATTTT | CSAGAGGKSGNTIYF
TRBJ2-7 | TRBV28 | - | - | TGTGCCAGCAGTCGGTTACACAGTAAGGACGAGCAGTACTTC | CASSRLHSKDEQYF
TRBJ1-1 | TRBV29-1 | - | once | TGCAGCGGATCAGGACCGGGGGTAGGGGCTTTCTTT | CSGSGPGVGAFF
TRBJ2-2 | TRBV5-1 | - | few | TGCGCCAGCAGCCATGGGGAGGCGGGCCCCGGGGAGCTGTTTTTT | CASSHGEAGPGELFF
TRBJ1-2 | TRBV5-1 | TRBD1 | - | TGCGCCAGCAGGGTGGAGGCGGGACAGGCGGCCTATGGCTACACCTTC | CASRVEAGQAAYGYTF
TRBJ1-1 | TRBV7-3 | - | - | TGTGCCAGCAGCTACCGGTCGGCAGGGATGGGCACTGAAGCTTTCTTT | CASSYRSAGMGTEAFF
TRBJ2-7 | TRBV7-2 | TRBD1 | - | TGTGCCAGCAGCTTATGGGACAGGGAAGTGCAGTACTTC | CASSLWDREVQYF
TRBJ2-1 | TRBV7-3 | TRBD2 | - | TGTGCCAGCAGCCCATCGAGCGGGAGTCCCTACAATGAGCAGTTCTTC | CASSPSSGSPYNEQFF